This entry lists 9 T cell receptor beta chains sequenced from one sample in a study of cytomegalovirus exposure and HLA in healthy donors (dated by TCRdb to 2015 to 2018). Library preparation used the immunoSEQ multiplex PCR assay. For the multiplex PCR, a mixture combining 60 forward primers for TCR Vbeta segments and 13 reverse primers for TCR Jbeta segments was used. The immuneACCESS repertoire file appears here via TCRdb, limited to in-frame rearrangements. These files lack a portion of the clones; in checked studies, under half of the deficit traces to unresolved V genes, and the cause of the others is not known. The sample table contains 55,000 to 70,000 clones; only one count was recorded for 80% of them. Over 3% of the sample belongs to the ten largest clones. What was sequenced was PBMCs. These receptors were obtained from a woman in her thirties or forties in good health and CMV-seronegative.

CDR3 sequence reads: CAWSLGTDTQYF. CDR3 DNA sequence: TGTGCCTGGAGCCTTGGCACAGATACGCAGTATTTT. The gene calls are TRBV30 and TRBJ2-3, with D unresolved. From germline, CDR1 is GTSNPN and CDR2 SVGIG (reference sequence). There are 12 residues in the CDR3. The V gene lost 3 bases and the J gene lost 1 base, with 5 bases spanning the gap.

Only one count was recorded for this clone. This chain connects TRBV10-3 to TRBJ1-2; D unclear. The germline V and J ends were trimmed by 3 bases and 4 bases, with 18 bases remaining between them. In germline, CDR1 is ENHRY, CDR2 SYGVKD. The CDR3 consists of 16 residues. The CDR3 reads CAISDPQESVLYGYTF. CDR3 coding DNA: TGTGCCATCAGTGACCCCCAGGAATCCGTGCTCTATGGCTACACCTTC.

The chain recombines TRBV4-1 with TRBJ2-1; D may be TRBD2 (6 bases). The CDR3 has 16 amino acids. V dropped 0 bases and J dropped 4 bases, with 13 bases sitting between them. Germline V lookup: CDR1 MGHRA, CDR2 YSYEKL. This CDR3 is CASSQEWGVWYNEQFF. CDR3 DNA: TGCGCCAGCAGCCAAGAGTGGGGGGTGTGGTACAATGAGCAGTTCTTC.

This clone occurred a few times. The chain links TRBV7-2 to TRBJ2-7; D is undetermined. Germline values: CDR1 SGHTA, CDR2 FQGNSA. Between the trimmed V and J ends, which lost 2 bases and 1 base, there was a span of 12 bases. The CDR3 runs to 15 residues. The CDR3 nucleotides are TGTGCCAGCAGCTTACAGACAAGTGTTTCCTACGAGCAGTACTTC. It encodes CASSLQTSVSYEQYF.

This clone was counted a few times. The gene calls are TRBV9 and TRBJ2-4; TRBD2 matches at 13 bases. Germline lookup yields CDR1 SGDLS and CDR2 YYNGEE. With V trimmed by 4 bases and J by 9 bases, 25 bases remained unmatched. The CDR3 is 21 residues long. For the CDR3, the DNA is TGTGCCAGCAGCCCCCGGGACAGGGGCCAACTAGGACTAGCGGGAGAGCCCATTCAGTACTTC. Translated, it gives CASSPRDRGQLGLAGEPIQYF.

The chain has TRBV6-6 and TRBJ2-3; 7 bases fit TRBD2. Germline CDR1 is MNHNY and CDR2 is SVGAGI (reference sequence). V shed 6 bases, J shed 0 bases, and the junction held 6 bases outside the gene matches. The CDR3 is 15 amino acids. The CDR3 region is CASSGLAASTDTQYF. DNA for the CDR3: TGTGCCAGCAGCGGGCTAGCGGCAAGCACAGATACGCAGTATTTT.

The rearrangement links TRBV7-8 to TRBJ2-3, with a tentative D call TRBD2 (5 bases). Looked up from germline, CDR1 is SGHVS and CDR2 is FQNEAQ. CDR3 length equals 17 residues. With 4 bases removed from V and 0 bases from J, the gap between germline ends came to 17 bases. The CDR3 bases are TGTGCCAGCAGCTCCCCGTTACGAGCGGCAAGCACAGATACGCAGTATTTT. Its translation: CASSSPLRAASTDTQYF.

This clone was observed a single time. V and J are TRBV14 and TRBJ2-5; 7 nucleotides match TRBD1. This CDR3 contains 15 residues. Germline V gives CDR1 SGHDN, CDR2 FVKESK. Trimming removed 4 bases from V and 2 bases from J; junction bases left unmatched: 7. The CDR3 DNA reads TGTGCCAGCAGCCCATTGGGACAGCCTCAAGAGACCCAGTACTTC. It encodes CASSPLGQPQETQYF.

The chain recombines TRBV11-1 with TRBJ2-3, with 14 nucleotides matching TRBD2. The CDR3 runs to 19 residues. J was trimmed by 4 bases and V by 0 bases; bases with no gene match: 9. CDR1 and CDR2 from the germline V gene are SGHAT and FQDESV (reference sequence). The CDR3 sequence: CASSLAPRGLAGAPDTQYF. The CDR3 DNA sequence: TGTGCCAGCAGCTTAGCGCCGAGGGGACTAGCGGGAGCTCCAGATACGCAGTATTTT. The variable domain in full, completed from reference TRBV11-1 and TRBJ2-3, reads EAEVAQSPRYKITEKSQAVAFWCDPISGHATLYWYRQILGQGPELLVQFQDESVVDDSQLPKDRFSAERLKGVDSTLKIQPAELGDSAMYLCASSLAPRGLAGAPDTQYFGPGTRLTVL.